This TCR beta chain originates from a study of T cell changes during pregnancy in multiple sclerosis. The V gene's germline CDR1 is MDHEN and CDR2 SYDVKM. The V gene end was trimmed by 1 base and the J gene end by 3 bases; junction bases not matched to a gene: 1. The CDR3 sequence is 15 residues long. The method was immunoSEQ multiplex PCR; TCRdb's version includes in-frame clones alone and lacks a portion of them. The sample consists of around 36,000 clones, 85% to 95% of them appearing once. The chain couples TRBV28 to TRBJ2-2; 8 bases are a match to TRBD1. The receptor was isolated from a female donor with multiple sclerosis, enrolled in a pregnancy study. The material sequenced was peripheral blood, taken before pregnancy. The chain's CDR3 is CASSLLDRDTGELFF. CDR3 in DNA: TGTGCCAGCAGTTTATTGGACAGGGACACCGGGGAGCTGTTTTTT.